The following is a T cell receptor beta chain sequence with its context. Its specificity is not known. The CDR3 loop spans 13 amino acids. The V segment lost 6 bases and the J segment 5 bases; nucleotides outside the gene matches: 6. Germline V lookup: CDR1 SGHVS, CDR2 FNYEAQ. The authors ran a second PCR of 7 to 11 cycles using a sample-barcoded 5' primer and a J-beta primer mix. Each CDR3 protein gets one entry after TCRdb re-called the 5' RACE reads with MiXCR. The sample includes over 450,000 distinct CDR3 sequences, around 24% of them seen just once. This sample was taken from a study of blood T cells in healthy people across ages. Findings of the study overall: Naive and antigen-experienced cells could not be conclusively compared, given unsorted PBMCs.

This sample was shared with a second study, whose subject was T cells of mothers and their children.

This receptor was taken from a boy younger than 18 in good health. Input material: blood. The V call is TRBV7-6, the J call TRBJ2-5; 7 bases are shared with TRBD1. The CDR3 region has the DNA TGTGCCAGCAGTGCACAGGGGTACGAGACCCAGTACTTC. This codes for CASSAQGYETQYF.